A single TCR beta chain is shown here with its context. What it recognizes is unknown. Repertoires were generated with immunoSEQ multiplex PCR, while TCRdb's copy carries only in-frame clones and drops some. The sample contains about 50,000 clones, around nine tenths of which appear only once. The data were obtained in a study of graft-versus-host responses after intestinal transplantation. Study-wide results and limits: Early post-transplant HvG declines were associated with peak circulating GvH clone levels.

The TCR was taken from a human donor who was the organ donor for an intestinal transplant. The sample consisted of unstimulated CD4+ T cells sorted from spleen or lymph node cells, taken before transplant.

CDR3 sequence: CASSPRGRDGYTF. The CDR3 bases are TGTGCCAGCTCACCACGGGGGCGGGATGGCTACACCTTC. V and J are TRBV18 and TRBJ1-2; perhaps TRBD1 as D (6 bases). CDR1 and CDR2 from the germline V gene are KGHSH and LQKENI. The CDR3 totals 13 residues. Trimming stripped 1 base from V and 6 bases from J, with 9 bases between. Variable domain in full (rest from reference TRBV18 and TRBJ1-2): NAGVMQNPRHLVRRRGQEARLRCSPMKGHSHVYWYRQLPEEGLKFMVYLQKENIIDESGMPKERFSAEFPKEGPSILRIQQVVRGDSAAYFCASSPRGRDGYTFGSGTRLTVV.